These 12 T cell receptor beta chains share one sample of origin, sequenced in a study of blood T cells in healthy people across ages (dated by TCRdb to the mid-2010s). Libraries were prepared through 5' RACE. This sample was sequenced with an Illumina HiSeq 2500. A second 7 to 11 cycle PCR used a sample-barcoded 5' primer and a J-beta primer mix. In-frame beta chains were kept once TCRdb had trimmed the public reads at Q25 with fastp and called clones with MiXCR. Each entry is one CDR3 protein sequence, shown with its most common DNA and genes. The sample table records about 1,800,000 distinct CDR3 sequences; approximately 28% of these occur just once. The ten largest clones represent roughly 8% of the sample. The sequencing sample was made of blood. All receptors come from a woman aged 25 to 45 in good health.

V and J are TRBV4-1 and TRBJ2-1; 13 bases align to TRBD2. CDR1 and CDR2 (germline): MGHRA, YSYEKL. The junction had 10 bases not matched to a gene; V was cut back by 0 bases and J by 8 bases. The CDR3 is 18 amino acids. The CDR3 loop reads CASSQDGLTSGRAHEQFF. For the CDR3, the DNA is TGCGCCAGCAGCCAAGACGGTTTAACTAGCGGGAGGGCCCATGAGCAGTTCTTC.

This clonotype was picked up many times. The rearrangement uses TRBV12-3 or TRBV12-4 and TRBJ2-1; 10 bases map to TRBD2. The CDR3 extends over 12 amino acids. With V trimmed by 5 bases and J by 9 bases, 1 base remained unmatched. The CDR3 spells CASSPSGSEQFF. The CDR3 region has the DNA TGTGCCAGCAGTCCTAGCGGGAGTGAGCAGTTCTTC.

The chain couples TRBV30 to TRBJ2-1; 11 bases map to TRBD2. Germline CDR1 is GTSNPN and CDR2 is SVGIG (reference sequence). V trimming: 8 bases; J trimming: 8 bases; junction bases outside the gene matches: 8. The CDR3 loop spans 13 amino acids. The CDR3 DNA sequence: TGTGCCAGGGATAGCGGGGGGGCGGATGAGCAGTTCTTC. It yields the protein CARDSGGADEQFF.

Points on this clonotype: One end of the junction fails to match germline, which may point to a read error. The chain uses TRBV7-6 and TRBJ2-3, with TRBD1 as a possible D gene (7 bases). Germline lookup yields CDR1 SGHVS and CDR2 FNYEAQ. The CDR3 contains 15 residues. CDR3 sequence: CVSSFVRGRSDTQYF. CDR3 DNA: TGTGTCAGCAGCTTTGTCAGGGGGAGGTCAGATACGCAGTATTTT.

As to this clonotype: At one boundary the junction diverges from the germline segment, which might be a read error. The chain combines TRBV12-3 or TRBV12-4 with TRBJ2-3; 9 bases match TRBD2. This CDR3 is 14 amino acids long. The CDR3 region is CASSPLAGTDAQYF. CDR3 bases: TGTGCCAGCAGCCCACTAGCGGGCACAGATGCGCAGTATTTT.

This clonotype was seen more than once but under ten times. V usage is TRBV6-5 and J usage is TRBJ2-4; 7 nucleotides line up with TRBD1. The ends lost 7 bases at V and 8 bases at J; junction bases unmatched: 8. CDR3 length: 13 amino acids. CDR1 and CDR2 (germline): MNHEY, SVGAGI. The CDR3 loop reads CASNPGQWDIQYF. CDR3 DNA sequence: TGTGCCAGCAATCCGGGACAGTGGGACATTCAGTACTTC.

This clonotype was seen ten or more times. This sequence joins TRBV24-1 and TRBJ2-7, with TRBD2 as a possible D gene (5 bases). Trimming cost V 3 bases and J 4 bases, with 9 bases left between them. CDR1 is KGHDR and CDR2 is SFDVKD in the germline V gene. CDR3 length: 13 amino acids. CDR3 bases: TGTGCCACCAGTGATCGTCGCGGGTACGAGCAGTACTTC. Translating it yields CATSDRRGYEQYF.

V usage is TRBV10-3 and J usage is TRBJ1-2, with a tentative D call TRBD1 (6 bases). The CDR3 length is 12 residues. The V gene lost 0 bases and the J gene lost 8 bases, with 7 bases spanning the gap. Per germline, CDR1 ENHRY and CDR2 SYGVKD. CDR3 in amino acids: CAISESGGGYTF. The DNA for the CDR3 is TGTGCCATCAGTGAGTCAGGGGGAGGCTACACCTTC.

The chain employs TRBV7-9 and TRBJ2-7; TRBD1 agrees at 7 bases. There are 13 residues in the CDR3. Trimming cost V 1 base and J 6 bases; bases outside gene matches: 3. The V gene's germline CDR1 is SEHNR and CDR2 FQNEAQ (reference sequence). The CDR3 DNA reads as TGTGCCAGCAGCTTAGGACAGGGTCCCGAGCAGTACTTC. Amino acid sequence: CASSLGQGPEQYF.

The chain combines TRBV30 with TRBJ2-2, with 11 bases fitting TRBD2. J lost 4 bases, V lost 5 bases, and 15 bases had no gene match. Germline CDR1 and CDR2: GTSNPN and SVGIG (reference sequence). CDR3 length: 18 amino acids. The CDR3 protein is CAWGEVAGGPMFTGELFF. The CDR3 bases are TGTGCCTGGGGCGAGGTAGCGGGGGGGCCGATGTTCACCGGGGAGCTGTTTTTT.

This clonotype has at least ten counts. V usage is TRBV5-1 and J usage is TRBJ2-7, with a tentative D call TRBD1 (8 bases). The CDR3 extends over 14 amino acids. Trimming removed 4 bases from V and 6 bases from J, with 17 bases in between. The V gene's germline CDR1 is SGHRS and CDR2 YFSETQ. CDR3 DNA: TGCGCCAGCAGCCGACGGACAGGGAGGGTCGAGCAGTACTTC. This codes for CASSRRTGRVEQYF.

About this clonotype itself: One junction end does not reproduce the germline sequence, and a read error may be involved. The chain uses TRBV6-5 and TRBJ2-2; 7 bases align to TRBD1. Germline loops: CDR1 MNHEY, CDR2 SVGAGI. This CDR3 is 15 amino acids long. The CDR3 DNA reads as TGTGCCAGCAATAGAGGGACAGCCAACACCGGGGAGCTGTTCTTT. Translating gives CASNRGTANTGELFF.